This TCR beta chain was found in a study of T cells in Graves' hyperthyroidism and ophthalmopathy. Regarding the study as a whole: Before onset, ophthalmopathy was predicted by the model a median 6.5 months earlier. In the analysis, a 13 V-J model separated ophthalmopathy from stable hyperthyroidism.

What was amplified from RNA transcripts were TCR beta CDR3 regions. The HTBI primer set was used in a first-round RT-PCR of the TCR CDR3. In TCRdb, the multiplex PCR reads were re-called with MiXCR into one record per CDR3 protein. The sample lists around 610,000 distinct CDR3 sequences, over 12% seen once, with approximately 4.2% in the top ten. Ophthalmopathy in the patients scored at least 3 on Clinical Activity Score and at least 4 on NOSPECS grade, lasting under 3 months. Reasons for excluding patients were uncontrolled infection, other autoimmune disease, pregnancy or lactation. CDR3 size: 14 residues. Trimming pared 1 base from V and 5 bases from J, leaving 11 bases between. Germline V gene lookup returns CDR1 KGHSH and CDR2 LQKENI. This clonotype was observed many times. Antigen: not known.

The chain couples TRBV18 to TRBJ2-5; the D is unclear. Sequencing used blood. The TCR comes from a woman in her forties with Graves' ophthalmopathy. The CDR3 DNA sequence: TGTGCCAGCTCACCACTCACAGTTGGGGAGACCCAGTACTTC. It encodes CASSPLTVGETQYF.